This T cell receptor (beta chain) was profiled in a study of blood T cell repertoires in COVID-19. Across the whole study: There were acute and convalescent COVID-19 samples, and they came from the United States, Italy and Spain. PBMCs, B-cell-depleted T cells, or T cells were the source of the cDNA or gDNA that made up the material.

During active infection, Seattle patients enrolled and were then monitored through disease. Per the authors' pipeline: Estimation of nucleated cell counts was performed using reference gene primer amplification. This table comes from immunoSEQ multiplex PCR, and its TCRdb copy is limited to in-frame clones, with some not included. That table gives V, J and clone size, and the DNA gave D and trimming. The sample carries 540,000 or so clones, 70% to 90% recorded once. The origin of this receptor is a woman aged 50 to 60 with COVID-19, enrolled during active disease. The sample consisted of peripheral blood.

The CDR3 region is CASSSVPPTSGGQNIQYF. The CDR3 DNA sequence: TGCGCCAGCAGCTCCGTACCCCCGACTAGCGGGGGGCAAAACATTCAGTACTTC. The chain joins TRBV5-1 to TRBJ2-4, with TRBD2 matching over 13 bases. The CDR3 extends over 18 amino acids. Per germline, CDR1 SGHRS and CDR2 YFSETQ. The ends lost 3 bases at V and 5 bases at J; junction bases unmatched: 11. Looking up the rest from reference TRBV5-1 and TRBJ2-4 gives the full variable domain: KAGVTQTPRYLIKTRGQQVTLSCSPISGHRSVSWYQQTPGQGLQFLFEYFSETQRNKGNFPGRFSGRQFSNSRSEMNVSTLELGDSALYLCASSSVPPTSGGQNIQYFGAGTRLSVL.